Described below is a single T cell receptor beta chain sequence and its context. Its antigen is not identified. The data originate from a study of T cell responses to AZD1222 COVID-19 vaccine. General study findings and limits: Dominant at 160-218 and 743-854, vaccine-associated CD4 TCRs also spanned spike. Just a handful of AZD1222 recipients tested seropositive at baseline.

Germline V gene lookup returns CDR1 SGHVS and CDR2 FQNEAQ. The CDR3 length is 15 residues. V was pared by 4 bases and J by 4 bases, with 16 bases between. The data were produced by immunoSEQ multiplex PCR, yet TCRdb's version contains in-frame clones alone and is incomplete. The sample has tens of thousands of clones, roughly 90% seen once; the top ten hold approximately 2%. The chain combines TRBV7-8 with TRBJ1-2; D is uncertain. Here the sequenced sample was peripheral blood, taken on day 0 of AZD1222 vaccination. The sequence was obtained from an adult in good health. The CDR3 DNA reads TGTGCCAGCAGCTATAATGCTTTTGGCGCCTATGGCTACACCTTC. Encoded protein: CASSYNAFGAYGYTF.